This T cell receptor beta chain emerged from a study of cytomegalovirus exposure and HLA in healthy donors. In germline, CDR1 is KGHSH, CDR2 LQKENI. This CDR3 is 14 amino acids long. V lost 3 bases to trimming and J lost 6 bases; unmatched junction nucleotides: 7. Use of 60 Vbeta and 13 Jbeta primers characterized the PCR. Libraries were prepared by immunoSEQ multiplex PCR; TCRdb keeps only in-frame clonotypes and omits some of them. The data show 130,000 or so clones, and the top ten clones hold 1.5% to 1.9%. Turning to this clone: The antigen is unknown.

Study results and limitations: TCR beta V- and J-gene trimming, according to a later analysis, was linked to a missense DCLRE1C variant. Rarity characterized most TCR sequences, yet some public TCRs appeared in many donors.

V is TRBV18 and J is TRBJ1-1; 7 nucleotides match TRBD1. Specimen: PBMCs. The source of this sequence is a woman in her thirties or forties in good health and CMV-seronegative. The CDR3 nucleotides read TGTGCCAGCTCACCCAACCCAGGGGGTTCTGAAGCTTTCTTT. Translation: CASSPNPGGSEAFF.